Each of the 3 T cell receptor beta chains below was sequenced from the same sample in a study of CD8 T cells in Susac syndrome (dated by TCRdb to about 2019). The receptor library was made with the immunoSEQ multiplex PCR assay. RNA was extracted using the RNeasy kit, and roughly 0.45 to 1 microgram was reverse transcribed with random hexamers. TCRdb ran its own pipeline on the public reads, namely fastp trimming at Q25 and MiXCR clone calling, and kept in-frame beta chains. Entries that share a CDR3 protein sequence are merged under the most common genes and DNA. Here the sample has 150,000 to 200,000 distinct CDR3 sequences; 85% to 95% occur a single time. The top ten hold around 0.15% of the sample. Sequenced input: CD8+ T cells from PBMCs. These receptors were collected from a human donor with multiple sclerosis.

The CDR3 DNA follows: TGTGCCAGCAGTTTTCCCGATAACTATGGCTACACCTTC. Translation: CASSFPDNYGYTF. The chain uses TRBV12-3 or TRBV12-4 and TRBJ1-2; D call uncertain. This CDR3 is 13 amino acids long. V lost 3 bases to trimming and J lost 1 base, with 6 bases between them.

The chain links TRBV29-1 to TRBJ2-3; 8 bases fit TRBD1. V lost 6 bases to trimming and J lost 1 base; unmatched junction nucleotides: 6. Per germline, CDR1 SQVTM and CDR2 ANQGSEA. The CDR3 totals 14 residues. CDR3 nucleotides: TGCAGCGTACCGGCGGACAGGGGCACAGATACGCAGTATTTT. It yields the protein CSVPADRGTDTQYF.

V is TRBV7-9 and J is TRBJ2-7; tentatively, D is TRBD1 (6 bases). CDR3 length equals 16 residues. Trimming shortened V by 1 base and J by 3 bases, and 16 bases separated the two germline ends. Germline V gene lookup returns CDR1 SEHNR and CDR2 FQNEAQ (reference sequence). The CDR3 region is CASSLGQGTTHYEQYF. Written as DNA, the CDR3 is TGTGCCAGCAGCTTAGGCCAGGGGACCACACACTACGAGCAGTACTTC.